Listed below are T cell receptor beta chains from one sample, sequenced in a study of T cells after yellow fever vaccination. TCRdb re-analysed the 5' RACE reads in MiXCR, keeping a single row per CDR3 protein. This sample has just under 600,000 distinct CDR3 sequences; approximately 15% occur once, and the top ten carry over 12%. The sequenced sample was PBMCs, obtained on the day of the yellow fever booster vaccination. The receptors originated from a man aged 25-45 years who received the YFV17D yellow fever vaccine. Both conserved end residues are part of each CDR3. D genes are given only for firm matches. Some rows mark clone size as missing; the rest say once, few, many or name a class of expanded clone.

d_gene: NA
abundance: many
j_gene: TRBJ2-1
v_gene: TRBV5-1
CDR3aa: CASSRSSYNEQFF
CDR3nt: TGCGCCAGCAGTCGTAGCTCCTACAATGAGCAGTTCTTC

d_gene: NA
abundance: NA
j_gene: TRBJ2-2
v_gene: TRBV28
CDR3aa: CASSFSAGFVLFF
CDR3nt: TGTGCCAGCAGTTTTTCGGCAGGGTTTGTGCTGTTTTTT

d_gene: TRBD1
abundance: NA
j_gene: TRBJ2-4
v_gene: TRBV9
CDR3aa: CASSLRDSLAKNIQYF
CDR3nt: TGTGCCAGCAGCCTTCGGGACAGTCTAGCCAAAAACATTCAGTACTTC

d_gene: NA
abundance: few
j_gene: TRBJ2-2
v_gene: TRBV2
CDR3aa: CASSEATITGELFF
CDR3nt: TGTGCCAGCAGTGAAGCAACCATTACCGGGGAGCTGTTTTTT

d_gene: NA
abundance: few
j_gene: TRBJ1-1
v_gene: TRBV28
CDR3aa: CATLDWRGEAFF
CDR3nt: TGTGCCACCTTAGACTGGCGGGGTGAAGCTTTCTTT

d_gene: TRBD2
abundance: few
j_gene: TRBJ2-7
v_gene: TRBV7-9
CDR3aa: CASSFSSGRPEYEQYF
CDR3nt: TGTGCCAGCAGCTTCAGTAGCGGGAGGCCGGAGTACGAGCAGTACTTC

d_gene: NA
abundance: few
j_gene: TRBJ1-4
v_gene: TRBV5-1
CDR3aa: CASSLYGTSNEKLFF
CDR3nt: TGCGCCAGCAGCTTGTACGGGACTTCTAATGAAAAACTGTTTTTT

d_gene: NA
abundance: few
j_gene: TRBJ2-3
v_gene: TRBV7-3
CDR3aa: CASTKNGLSTDTQYF
CDR3nt: TGTGCCAGCACCAAAAATGGCCTATCAACAGATACGCAGTATTTT

d_gene: TRBD1
abundance: many
j_gene: TRBJ1-5
v_gene: TRBV5-1
CDR3aa: CASSLGQGGNQPQHF
CDR3nt: TGTGCCAGCAGCCTGGGACAGGGGGGCAATCAGCCCCAGCATTTT

d_gene: NA
abundance: few
j_gene: TRBJ2-7
v_gene: TRBV6-1
CDR3aa: CASSRFGLKDYEQYF
CDR3nt: TGTGCCAGCAGTCGGTTCGGGTTGAAGGACTACGAGCAGTACTTC

d_gene: NA
abundance: few
j_gene: TRBJ2-1
v_gene: TRBV5-1
CDR3aa: CASSLADVSNEQFF
CDR3nt: TGCGCCAGCAGCTTGGCGGACGTTTCCAATGAGCAGTTCTTC

d_gene: TRBD1
abundance: few
j_gene: TRBJ1-6
v_gene: TRBV5-1
CDR3aa: CASSLAVGTGDSPLHF
CDR3nt: TGCGCCAGCAGCTTGGCCGTCGGGACAGGGGATTCACCCCTCCACTTT

d_gene: TRBD1
abundance: many
j_gene: TRBJ2-4
v_gene: TRBV5-1
CDR3aa: CASRRTGTGKNIQYF
CDR3nt: TGCGCCAGCAGACGCACCGGGACAGGGAAAAACATTCAGTACTTC

d_gene: TRBD2
abundance: NA
j_gene: TRBJ2-7
v_gene: TRBV10-2
CDR3aa: CASSERLAGEEQYF
CDR3nt: TGCGCCAGCAGTGAGCGGCTAGCGGGAGAAGAACAGTACTTC

d_gene: NA
abundance: NA
j_gene: TRBJ2-1
v_gene: TRBV5-6
CDR3aa: CASGTGTDNEQFF
CDR3nt: TGTGCCAGCGGAACCGGGACCGACAATGAGCAGTTCTTC

d_gene: NA
abundance: once
j_gene: TRBJ1-5
v_gene: TRBV18
CDR3aa: CASSPLPRGTTLRNQPQHF
CDR3nt: TGTGCCAGCTCACCACTACCCAGGGGAACAACCCTACGCAATCAGCCCCAGCATTTT

d_gene: NA
abundance: NA
j_gene: TRBJ2-2
v_gene: TRBV4-3
CDR3aa: CASSQDRDRNTGELFF
CDR3nt: TGCGCCAGCAGCCAAGACCGGGACCGGAACACCGGGGAGCTGTTTTTT

d_gene: NA
abundance: NA
j_gene: TRBJ1-5
v_gene: TRBV21-1
CDR3aa: CASSKEGGRGQPQHF
CDR3nt: TGTGCCAGCAGCAAAGAGGGGGGGCGCGGTCAGCCCCAGCATTTT

d_gene: NA
abundance: few
j_gene: TRBJ2-2
v_gene: TRBV24-1
CDR3aa: CATSDTAFANTGELFF
CDR3nt: TGTGCCACCAGTGACACAGCCTTCGCGAACACCGGGGAGCTGTTTTTT

d_gene: NA
abundance: NA
j_gene: TRBJ2-1
v_gene: TRBV20-1
CDR3aa: CSARDLFGEQFF
CDR3nt: TGCAGTGCTAGAGATCTCTTTGGTGAGCAGTTCTTC